These 22 T cell receptor beta chains originate from one sample sequenced in a study of OX40 agonist ivuxolimab in advanced cancers. TCRdb's table, derived via immunoSEQ multiplex PCR, lists solely in-frame clones and lacks some. The sample contains tens of thousands of clones, 84% of which appear only once. The sample in question was CD4+ or CD8+ T cells sorted from blood, obtained in a trial of the OX40 agonist ivuxolimab. All receptors come from an adult with an advanced solid tumor such as melanoma, head and neck, liver or kidney cancer.

This rearrangement joins TRBV5-1 to TRBJ2-3; 9 bases are shared with TRBD1. The V gene's germline CDR1 is SGHRS and CDR2 YFSETQ. The CDR3 totals 17 residues. V was pared by 0 bases and J by 4 bases, with 9 bases of the junction left unmatched. The CDR3 sequence: CASSLGEGTGSPDTQYF. CDR3 DNA sequence: TGCGCCAGCAGCTTGGGCGAAGGGACAGGGAGCCCAGATACGCAGTATTTT.

The rearrangement links TRBV28 to TRBJ2-1; 9 bases match TRBD1. The junction had 12 bases not matched to a gene; V was cut back by 6 bases and J by 9 bases. Germline V gives CDR1 MDHEN, CDR2 SYDVKM. The CDR3 extends over 15 amino acids. CDR3 region: CASSRRDRDTCEQFF. DNA of the CDR3: TGTGCCAGCAGCCGCCGGGACAGGGATACTTGTGAGCAGTTCTTC. Supplemented by reference TRBV28 and TRBJ2-1, the full variable domain reads DVKVTQSSRYLVKRTGEKVFLECVQDMDHENMFWYRQDPGLGLRLIYFSYDVKMKEKGDIPEGYSVSREKKERFSLILESASTNQTSMYLCASSRRDRDTCEQFFGPGTRLTVL.

This clone showed up just a few times. The genes are TRBV19 and TRBJ1-5; 8 bases align to TRBD1. V lost 6 bases, J lost 5 bases, and 12 bases stayed unmatched. The CDR3 sequence is 16 residues long. From germline, CDR1 is LNHDA and CDR2 SQIVND (reference sequence). CDR3 coding DNA: TGTGCCAGTAGAATCCTAACAGGGGGTAGAGATCAGCCCCAGCATTTT. It codes for CASRILTGGRDQPQHF.

Here the CDR3 reads CASSAGLAGGLYEQYF. In DNA form, the CDR3 reads TGTGCCAGCAGCGCAGGACTAGCGGGAGGACTCTACGAGCAGTACTTC. The chain carries TRBV7-2 and TRBJ2-7; 14 bases align to TRBD2. With 5 bases clipped from V and 3 bases from J, the junction kept 6 bases outside the gene matches. Germline CDR1 is SGHTA and CDR2 is FQGNSA. The length of the CDR3 is 16 residues.

The chain joins TRBV29-1 to TRBJ1-4; 7 nucleotides line up with TRBD1. Per germline, CDR1 SQVTM and CDR2 ANQGSEA. This CDR3 contains 12 residues. The V and J ends lost 6 bases and 7 bases, in that order; junction bases with no gene match: 5. The CDR3 coding sequence is TGCAGCGTCTGGGACAGCGGTGAAAAACTGTTTTTT. It translates to CSVWDSGEKLFF.

The J gene is TRBJ1-6, the V gene TRBV7-3; 8 nucleotides match TRBD1. The CDR3 covers 13 residues. The V and J ends lost 6 bases and 8 bases, in that order; junction bases with no gene match: 3. Germline-derived CDR1 and CDR2 are SGHTA and FQGTGA. The CDR3 DNA sequence: TGTGCCAGCAGTCAGACAGGGGATTCACCCCTCCACTTT. Translated: CASSQTGDSPLHF. The complete variable domain, with remaining parts taken from reference TRBV7-3 and TRBJ1-6, reads GAGVSQTPSNKVTEKGKYVELRCDPISGHTALYWYRQSLGQGPEFLIYFQGTGAADDSGLPNDRFFAVRPEGSVSTLKIQRTERGDSAVYLCASSQTGDSPLHFGNGTRLTVT.

The chain employs TRBV6-1 and TRBJ1-5; perhaps TRBD1 as D (5 bases). The length of the CDR3 is 17 residues. V was trimmed by 2 bases and J by 0 bases, leaving 14 bases between them. CDR1 is MNHNS and CDR2 is SASEGT in the germline V gene. The CDR3: CASSETWGRLSNQPQHF. CDR3 bases: TGTGCCAGCAGTGAAACGTGGGGCAGGCTTAGCAATCAGCCCCAGCATTTT.

The V gene is TRBV2, the J gene TRBJ2-7; TRBD1 aligns across 8 bases. This CDR3 region has 14 residues. Germline CDR1 is SNHLY and CDR2 is FYNNEI. Trimming took 5 bases from V and 9 from J; bases not matched to a gene: 12. CDR3 in amino acids: CASSTGTGVPGQYF. The CDR3, as DNA: TGTGCCAGCAGTACCGGGACAGGAGTTCCCGGGCAGTACTTC.

V gene TRBV9 combines with J gene TRBJ1-2, with D uncertain. Trimming pared 3 bases from V and 4 bases from J, leaving 16 bases between. Germline V gene lookup returns CDR1 SGDLS and CDR2 YYNGEE. This CDR3 has 15 residues. CDR3 region: CASSAQLGGVYGYTF. The CDR3, as DNA: TGTGCCAGCAGCGCCCAACTGGGAGGTGTCTATGGCTACACCTTC.

This sequence joins TRBV6-5 and TRBJ1-2; D possibly corresponds to TRBD1 (6 bases). CDR1 is MNHEY, CDR2 SVGAGI, per germline. This CDR3 contains 12 residues. The ends were cut back, 3 bases at V and 7 bases at J, with 9 bases in the middle. CDR3 DNA: TGTGCCAGCAGTTATTCAGGGGCTGGCTACACCTTC. Translated: CASSYSGAGYTF.

V and J are TRBV4-1 and TRBJ2-7, with D perhaps matching TRBD1 or TRBD2 (5 bases each). The CDR3 has 11 residues. Trimming stripped 5 bases from V and 7 bases from J, with 9 bases between. Per the germline V gene, CDR1 is MGHRA and CDR2 is YSYEKL. CDR3 sequence: CASSLRGEQYF. The CDR3 DNA is TGCGCCAGCAGCTTGAGGGGTGAGCAGTACTTC.

The chain recombines TRBV18 with TRBJ1-1; no definite D call. This CDR3 spans 13 amino acids. Trimming took off 1 base at V and 0 bases at J, with 3 bases between the two ends. Germline assignment: CDR1 KGHSH and CDR2 LQKENI. CDR3 amino acids: CASSPLLNTEAFF. Here the CDR3 DNA reads TGTGCCAGCTCACCACTGCTGAACACTGAAGCTTTCTTT.

The chain carries TRBV5-4 and TRBJ2-7; 10 positions agree with TRBD1. V dropped 5 bases and J dropped 9; count of bases not matched to a gene: 8. The germline V gene has CDR1 SGHNT and CDR2 YYREEE (reference sequence). The CDR3 covers 13 residues. CDR3 DNA: TGTGCCAGCAGTATAGGGGACAGGGGCGCGCAGTACTTC. Amino acid sequence: CASSIGDRGAQYF.

This clone was picked up one time. The gene calls are TRBV4-3 and TRBJ2-1; D not resolved. Trimming left V 5 bases short and J 8 bases short, with 7 bases between. In germline, CDR1 is LGHNA, CDR2 YSLEER. The CDR3 has 11 amino acids. CDR3 sequence: CASSKKDEQFF. Here the CDR3 DNA reads TGCGCCAGCAGCAAAAAGGATGAGCAGTTCTTC.

The chain recombines TRBV19 with TRBJ1-1; D gene uncertain. The CDR3 spans 13 residues. Germline CDR1 and CDR2: LNHDA and SQIVND (reference sequence). The V gene lost 5 bases and the J gene lost 2 bases, with 9 bases spanning the gap. CDR3 protein: CASSAQKNTEAFF. In DNA form, the CDR3 reads TGTGCCAGTAGTGCACAGAAAAACACTGAAGCTTTCTTT.

The chain recombines TRBV11-2 with TRBJ2-5, with D maybe TRBD2 (7 bases). The J call may be faulty, since TRBJ2-7 better matches the DNA end. The CDR3 runs to 15 residues. The germline CDR1 and CDR2 sequences are SGHAT and FQNNGV. This CDR3 is CASSLDQSGGDEQYF. CDR3 coding DNA: TGTGCCAGCAGCTTAGATCAATCGGGGGGCGACGAGCAGTACTTC.

This chain joins TRBV5-1 and TRBJ2-7; the match to TRBD1 covers 12 bases. This CDR3 has 17 amino acids. Germline V gives CDR1 SGHRS, CDR2 YFSETQ. The ends lost 4 bases at V and 2 bases at J; junction bases unmatched: 10. The CDR3 DNA is TGCGCCAGCAGCGGGACAGGGGGCATGTTCAAGACCTACGAGCAGTACTTC. This translates into CASSGTGGMFKTYEQYF.

The chain joins TRBV7-9 to TRBJ2-7; D is unresolved. This CDR3 is 14 amino acids long. Germline V CDR1 and CDR2: SEHNR, FQNEAQ (reference sequence). Trimming shortened V by 1 base and J by 6 bases, and 13 bases separated the two germline ends. CDR3 DNA: TGTGCCAGCAGCTTAGGAGCTGCCCTGCTCGAGCAGTACTTC. Residues: CASSLGAALLEQYF.

This clone was seen only a few times. The CDR3 protein is CASSKRHDGYTF. The CDR3 DNA reads as TGTGCCAGCAGCAAAAGACACGATGGCTACACCTTC. V and J are TRBV9 and TRBJ1-2; D call uncertain. Looked up from germline, CDR1 is SGDLS and CDR2 is YYNGEE. With 4 bases removed from V and 6 bases from J, the gap between germline ends came to 10 bases. The CDR3 runs 12 residues.

The rearrangement uses TRBV6-5 and TRBJ1-5; 12 bases fit TRBD1. Losses at the gene ends were 4 bases for V and 3 bases for J; bases not matched to a gene: 4. CDR1 is MNHEY, CDR2 SVGAGI, per germline. There are 16 residues in the CDR3. CDR3 in DNA: TGTGCCAGCAGTTTGGGACAGGGGGCACTCAATCAGCCCCAGCATTTT. This gives the protein CASSLGQGALNQPQHF.

This clone turned up a few times. DNA for the CDR3: TGTGCCAGCAGCGTAGCGGTCGTTTCCTACGAGCAGTACTTC. This sequence encodes CASSVAVVSYEQYF. The chain joins TRBV9 to TRBJ2-7; D is ambiguous. V was shortened by 0 bases and J by 1 base, with 8 bases between the two germline ends. Looked up from germline, CDR1 is SGDLS and CDR2 is YYNGEE. The CDR3 totals 14 residues.

The V gene is TRBV28, the J gene TRBJ2-4, with TRBD1 matching over 11 bases. In germline, CDR1 is MDHEN, CDR2 SYDVKM. V lost 8 bases to trimming and J lost 5 bases; unmatched junction nucleotides: 14. This CDR3 has 17 amino acids. For the CDR3, the DNA is TGTGCCAGCTCATGGAGGGTGGGACAGGGGGGGGAAAACATTCAGTACTTC. Translated, it gives CASSWRVGQGGENIQYF.